This T cell receptor (beta chain) was identified during a study of follicular helper T cells after annual influenza vaccination (dated by TCRdb to 2017 to 2019). As for the study more broadly: After each seasonal influenza vaccination, blood samples were collected on days 0, 7 and 28. To look at recall of cTfh clones, some subjects were tracked through successive annual vaccinations covering the 2013-2014, 2014-2015 and 2015-2016 seasons. One week after vaccination, a second recruited cohort of 11 to 12 subjects (Table S1) displayed a similar ICOS+CD38+ cTfh response. Six subjects had multi-year samples: four covered two vaccination seasons and two covered three seasons. The 2013-2014 samples were cryopreserved, while the 2015 samples were processed right after collection. Overall study outcomes, separate from this receptor: Day 7 ICOS+CD38+ clones were most often found later in ICOS-CD38- cTfh, suggesting that subset may serve as a memory reservoir. Rare clonotypes could not be sampled because productive TCRB sequences were recovered from only about 9.5-23% of the analyzed cells. ICOS+CD38+ cTfh clonality correlated with the frequency of that population, and its change correlated with the change in circulating plasmablast frequency. Successive annual vaccinations recalled a recurring oligoclonal ICOS+CD38+ cTfh response that included tetramer and AIM influenza-specific clonotypes.

Regarding this clone: Its antigen has not been determined. No much larger clone is present one base from it, and per-base qualities are unavailable.

The time point label, as the study defines it: 2014-2015 season, pre-vaccination. TCRB sequencing was used to follow sorted CD4 subsets from the blood of adults before and after they were given the seasonal inactivated influenza vaccine (Fluvarix). To be eligible, subjects had to be community-dwelling and could not have received an influenza vaccine during the previous 6 months. Subjects were excluded for influenza vaccine contraindications, substance abuse, HIV/AIDS, active malignancy, immunomodulatory medication, or active illness such as respiratory infection. Per time point, between roughly 35 and 100 mL of blood was sampled. Circulating Tfh were defined as non-naive CD4+CXCR5+PD-1+ cells, and these cells were sorted into ICOS+CD38+ and ICOS-CD38- fractions. Either Ficoll-Paque PLUS or SepMate separation was used to isolate PBMC. Before DNA was extracted, the cell subsets were sorted from PBMC using a BD FACS Aria.

The library was obtained by the immunoSEQ multiplex PCR assay. Adaptive Biotechnologies carried out TCRB amplification, library preparation, sequencing and preliminary bioinformatics at Survey level resolution. For TCRB sequencing, genomic DNA from the sorted cTfh populations was amplified by multiplex PCR. The authors' pipeline ran thus. Clonality was computed in R as 1 minus normalized Shannon entropy; the Gini index was calculated with the R package ineq. To get the overlap score, the summed counts of shared sequences were divided by the total counts of all sequences in both of the compared samples. Shared-clonotype significance used Fisher's exact test assuming a theoretical repertoire of 10^7 TCRB sequences. TCRdb took over this immuneACCESS table, retaining in-frame rearrangements with V and J assigned. Such tables are incomplete; in checked studies, under half of the missing clones stem from an unresolved V gene, and the remainder is unexplained. Clone size and V and J calls were adopted from that table, with D and trimming inferred from the DNA. The sample has about 27,000 clones on record, approximately 81% of them singletons. The ten top clones hold roughly 1.1% of the sample.

The TCR originated in an adult who received the influenza vaccine. Sequenced material: CXCR5+ CD38- circulating T follicular helper cells from blood, taken on the day of influenza vaccination. The intended sense of this specimen's cell subset or site label: circulating Tfh, non-naive CD4+CXCR5+PD-1+ (ICOS+CD38+ or ICOS-CD38-).

The nucleotide sequence is given as TGTGCCAGCAGTCTCGGACAGGTCTATAATTCACCCCTCCACTTT. This sequence encodes CASSLGQVYNSPLHF. The chain is assembled from TRBV6-5 and TRBJ1-6, with 7 central nucleotides matching TRBD1. From the cysteine up to the phenylalanine, the CDR3 has a length of 15 residues. The entry retains the CDR3 DNA only, 45 bases that are in frame from base 1. Looking up the germline V gene yields CDR1 MNHEY and CDR2 SVGAGI. From V the trimming removes 5 bases and from J it removes 3 bases, while the gene matches leave 4 bases of the junction unaccounted for.